This entry is about one T cell receptor (beta chain). The data originate from a study of cytomegalovirus exposure and HLA in healthy donors. This CDR3 has 15 residues. The ends were cut back, 0 bases at V and 7 bases at J, with 14 bases in the middle. The germline V gene encodes CDR1 SGHRS and CDR2 YFSETQ. The study ran its PCR with 60 Vbeta and 13 Jbeta primers. Sequencing used immunoSEQ multiplex PCR; TCRdb keeps in-frame clones, though not all of them. The table has 150,000 to 200,000 clones, over 70% seen once. This receptor was obtained from a man between 40 and 49 years old in good health and CMV-seropositive. J is TRBJ2-4 and V is TRBV5-1, with D perhaps matching TRBD2 (5 bases). The sample consisted of PBMCs. This CDR3 is CASSLERGGKNIQYF. The CDR3 DNA reads TGCGCCAGCAGCTTGGAGCGTGGAGGCAAGAACATTCAGTACTTC.